The T cell receptor (beta chain) under discussion was sequenced for a study of response to subunit inactivated influenza vaccine. A single record per CDR3 protein comes from TCRdb applying MiXCR to the RT-PCR reads. The table has a few hundred thousand distinct CDR3 sequences, 9.5% to 12% seen once. Study results and caveats: The authors offered the suggestion that each seasonal influenza vaccination recruits few new T cells.

Deletions cut 4 bases from V and 6 bases from J, with 11 bases between. CDR1 and CDR2 (germline): DFQATT, SNEGSKA (reference sequence). This CDR3 contains 12 residues. Of note for this clonotype: What it binds is not known.

The clonotype comes from a man aged 50 to 60 who received an inactivated influenza vaccine. This chain connects TRBV20-1 to TRBJ2-3; D possibly corresponds to TRBD2 (6 bases). Specimen: PBMCs from blood, collected roughly 6 weeks after vaccination. The CDR3 DNA is TGCAGTGCTAAGGGAAGCGGGGATACGCAGTATTTT. Amino acid sequence: CSAKGSGDTQYF.